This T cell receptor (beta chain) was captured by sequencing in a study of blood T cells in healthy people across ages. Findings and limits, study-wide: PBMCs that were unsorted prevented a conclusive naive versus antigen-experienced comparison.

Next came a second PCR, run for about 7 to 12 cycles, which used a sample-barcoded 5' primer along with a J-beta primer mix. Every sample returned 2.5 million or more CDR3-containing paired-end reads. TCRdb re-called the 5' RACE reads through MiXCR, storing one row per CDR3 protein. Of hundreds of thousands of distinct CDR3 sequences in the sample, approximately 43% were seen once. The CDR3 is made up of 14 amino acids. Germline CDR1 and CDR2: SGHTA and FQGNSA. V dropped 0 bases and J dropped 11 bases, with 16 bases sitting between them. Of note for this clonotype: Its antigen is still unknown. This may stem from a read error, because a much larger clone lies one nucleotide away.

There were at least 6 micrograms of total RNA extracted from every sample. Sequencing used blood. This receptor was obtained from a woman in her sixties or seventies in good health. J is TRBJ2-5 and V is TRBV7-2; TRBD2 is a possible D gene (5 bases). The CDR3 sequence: CASSLAGTSGEQYF. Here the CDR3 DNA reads TGTGCCAGCAGCTTAGCGGGCACCAGCGGTGAGCAGTACTTC.